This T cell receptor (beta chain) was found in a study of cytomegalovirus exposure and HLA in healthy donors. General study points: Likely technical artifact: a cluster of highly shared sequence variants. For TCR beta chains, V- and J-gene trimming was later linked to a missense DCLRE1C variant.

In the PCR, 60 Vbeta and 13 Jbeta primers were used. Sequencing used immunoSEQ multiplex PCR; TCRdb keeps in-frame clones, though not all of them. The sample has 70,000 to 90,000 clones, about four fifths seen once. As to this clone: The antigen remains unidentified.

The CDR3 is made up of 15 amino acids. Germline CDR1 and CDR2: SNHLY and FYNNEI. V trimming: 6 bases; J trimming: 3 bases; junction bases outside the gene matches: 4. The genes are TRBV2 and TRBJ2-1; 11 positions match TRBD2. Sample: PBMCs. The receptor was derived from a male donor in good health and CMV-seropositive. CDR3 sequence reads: CASRTSGSSYNEQFF. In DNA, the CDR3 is TGTGCCAGCAGAACTAGCGGGAGTAGCTACAATGAGCAGTTCTTC.